This T cell receptor (beta chain) is drawn from a study of cytomegalovirus exposure and HLA in healthy donors. The study, taken as a whole, reports: In a later analysis, V- and J-gene trimming of beta chains associated with a DCLRE1C missense variant, replicated independently. Versus the roughly 700-donor mean, an Asian-associated ancestry cluster reportedly showed fewer N-insertions in a later analysis.

For this clone: Its antigen remains unknown.

Trimming pared 8 bases from V and 3 bases from J, leaving 10 bases between. Germline assignment: CDR1 SQVTM and CDR2 ANQGSEA. The CDR3 totals 11 residues. 60 Vbeta and 13 Jbeta primers were used in PCR. Data came from immunoSEQ multiplex PCR; TCRdb stores just in-frame clones and leaves some out. The repertoire includes 210,000 or so clones, approximately 84% of them detected once, and 0.55% to 0.7% sits in the top ten. The genes are TRBV29-1 and TRBJ1-2, with a possible D match to TRBD1 (5 bases). The sample comprised PBMCs. This clonotype originated in a middle-aged woman in good health and CMV-seronegative. As DNA, the CDR3 is TGCAGCTTACGGGGGGACTATGGCTACACCTTC. Its protein product is CSLRGDYGYTF.